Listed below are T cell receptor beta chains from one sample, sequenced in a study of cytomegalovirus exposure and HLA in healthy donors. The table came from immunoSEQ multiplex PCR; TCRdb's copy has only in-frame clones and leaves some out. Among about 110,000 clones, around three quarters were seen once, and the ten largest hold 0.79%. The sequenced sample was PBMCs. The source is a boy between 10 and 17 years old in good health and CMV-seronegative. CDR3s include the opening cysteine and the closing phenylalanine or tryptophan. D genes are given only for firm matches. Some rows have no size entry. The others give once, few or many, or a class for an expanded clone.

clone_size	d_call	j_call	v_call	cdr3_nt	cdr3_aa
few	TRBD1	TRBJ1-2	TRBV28	TGTGCCAGCAGTCCCCACGCTCCAGGACAGGAGGGCGGCTACACCTTC	CASSPHAPGQEGGYTF
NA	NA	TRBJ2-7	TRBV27	TGTGCCAGCAGTCCCTCAAGCGGAGAAGGCTCCTACGAGCAGTACTTC	CASSPSSGEGSYEQYF
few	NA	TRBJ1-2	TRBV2	TGTGCCAGCAGTCCGACAGGTCCTAACTATGGCTACACCTTC	CASSPTGPNYGYTF
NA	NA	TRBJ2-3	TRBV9	TGTGCCAGCAGCGTAGTCGGCACAGATACGCAGTATTTT	CASSVVGTDTQYF
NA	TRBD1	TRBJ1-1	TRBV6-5	TGTGCCAGCAGTTACTCGGGACAGGGCTGGACTGAAGCTTTCTTT	CASSYSGQGWTEAFF
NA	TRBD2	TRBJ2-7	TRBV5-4	TGTGCCAGCAGCCTCAGGACTAGCGGGGGGGCCTACGAGCAGTACTTC	CASSLRTSGGAYEQYF
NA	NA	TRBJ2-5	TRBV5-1	TGCGCCAGCAGCTCTGGACATAAAGAGACCCAGTACTTC	CASSSGHKETQYF
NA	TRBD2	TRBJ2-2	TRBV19	TGTGCCACCTCACCCGCGGGGGGTTCCCACACCGGGGAGCTGTTTTTT	CATSPAGGSHTGELFF
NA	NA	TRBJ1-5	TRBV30	TGTGCCTGGAATCCGGGAAGCAATCAGCCCCAGCATTTT	CAWNPGSNQPQHF
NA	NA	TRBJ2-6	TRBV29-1	TGCAGCGCCTCTGCTGGGGCCAACGTCCTGACTTTC	CSASAGANVLTF
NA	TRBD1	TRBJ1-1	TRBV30	TGTGCCTGGAGGACAGGGGAACACACTGAAGCTTTCTTT	CAWRTGEHTEAFF
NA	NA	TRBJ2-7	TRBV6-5	TGTGCCAGCAGCCCGAGACGAATAACAGGGTACGAGCAGTACTTC	CASSPRRITGYEQYF
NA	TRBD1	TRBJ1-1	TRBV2	TGTGCCAGCAGCCTAACACAGGGGCTGAACACTGAAGCTTTCTTT	CASSLTQGLNTEAFF
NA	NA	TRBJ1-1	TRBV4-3	TGCGCCAGCAGCTCCAAGTGGGAGGCTGAAGCTTTCTTT	CASSSKWEAEAFF
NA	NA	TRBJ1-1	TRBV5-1	TGCGCCAGCAGCCCAGCGTCCATGAACACTGAAGCTTTCTTT	CASSPASMNTEAFF
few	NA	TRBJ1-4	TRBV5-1	TGCGCCAGCAGCTCCGACCCTGAGGGTAATGAAAAACTGTTTTTT	CASSSDPEGNEKLFF
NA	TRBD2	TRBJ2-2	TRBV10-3	TGTGCCATCAGTGCTTCCGGGAGGGACCACGGGGAGCTGTTTTTT	CAISASGRDHGELFF
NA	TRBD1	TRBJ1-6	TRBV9	TGTGCCAGCAGCGTAGGAACAGGGGGGGATTCACCCCTCCACTTT	CASSVGTGGDSPLHF
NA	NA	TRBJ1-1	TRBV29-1	TGCAGCGTTGAGGGCAGGTTAAACACTGAAGCTTTCTTT	CSVEGRLNTEAFF
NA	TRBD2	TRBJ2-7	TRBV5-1	TGCGCCAGCAGCTTCCCTAGCGGGGCTACCTACGAGCAGTACTTC	CASSFPSGATYEQYF
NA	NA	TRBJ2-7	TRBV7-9	TGTGCCAGCAGATTTACAGGGATTGGCGAGCAGTACTTC	CASRFTGIGEQYF
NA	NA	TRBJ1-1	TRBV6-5	TGTGCCAGCAGTGGGGGGGGGAGTTCTGAAGCTTTCTTT	CASSGGGSSEAFF
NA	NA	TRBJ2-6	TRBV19	TGTGCCAGTAGTGAACAGGCTAAGGGGGCCAACGTCCTGACTTTC	CASSEQAKGANVLTF
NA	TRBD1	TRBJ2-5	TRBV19	TGTGCCGTCCTGACAGGGGAGACCCAGTACTTC	CAVLTGETQYF
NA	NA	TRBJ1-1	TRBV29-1	TGCAGCGTTGCGAGAACCACTGAAGCTTTCTTT	CSVARTTEAFF
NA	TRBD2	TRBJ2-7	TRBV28	TGTGCCAGCAAACATGGGGGGGATAGCTCCTACGAGCAGTACTTC	CASKHGGDSSYEQYF
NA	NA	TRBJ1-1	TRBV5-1	TGCGCCAGCAGCTTCTTGGGAGGTCGGACTGAAGCTTTCTTT	CASSFLGGRTEAFF
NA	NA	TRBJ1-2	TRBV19	TGTGCCAGTAGTATAGACGAGGGATCGGCTGGCTACACCTTC	CASSIDEGSAGYTF
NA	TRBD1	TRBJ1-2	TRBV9	TGTGCCAGCAGCGTAGGGGGGGGGCAGGGGGCCTATGGCTACACCTTC	CASSVGGGQGAYGYTF
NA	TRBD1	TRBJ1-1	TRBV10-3	TGTGCCATCGCGGGACAGGGCCTCCGAGCGGACACTGAAGCTTTCTTT	CAIAGQGLRADTEAFF
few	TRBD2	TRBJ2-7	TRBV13	TGTGCCAGCAGCTTAGGGTTTGGACTAGCGGACTCCTACGAGCAGTACTTC	CASSLGFGLADSYEQYF
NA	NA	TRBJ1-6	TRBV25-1	TGTGCCAGCAGTGAATATCGTCCCCATTCACCCCTCCACTTT	CASSEYRPHSPLHF
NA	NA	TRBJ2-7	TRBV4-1	TGCGCCAGCAGGGGGGGGCAGGGGTTTGGCGAGCAGTACTTC	CASRGGQGFGEQYF